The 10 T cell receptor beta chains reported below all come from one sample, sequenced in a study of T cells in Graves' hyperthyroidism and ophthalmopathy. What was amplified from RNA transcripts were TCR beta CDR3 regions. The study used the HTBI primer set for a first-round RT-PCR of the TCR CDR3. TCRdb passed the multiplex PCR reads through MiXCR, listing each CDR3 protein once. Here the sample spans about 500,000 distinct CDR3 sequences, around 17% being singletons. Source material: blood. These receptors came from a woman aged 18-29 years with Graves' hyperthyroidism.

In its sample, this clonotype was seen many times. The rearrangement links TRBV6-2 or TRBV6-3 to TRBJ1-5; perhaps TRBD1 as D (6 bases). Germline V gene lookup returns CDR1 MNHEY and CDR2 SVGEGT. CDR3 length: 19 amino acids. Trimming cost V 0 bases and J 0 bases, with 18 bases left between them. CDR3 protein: CASSYSKGTTGISNQPQHF. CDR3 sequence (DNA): TGTGCCAGCAGTTACTCGAAAGGCACCACAGGGATTAGCAATCAGCCCCAGCATTTT.

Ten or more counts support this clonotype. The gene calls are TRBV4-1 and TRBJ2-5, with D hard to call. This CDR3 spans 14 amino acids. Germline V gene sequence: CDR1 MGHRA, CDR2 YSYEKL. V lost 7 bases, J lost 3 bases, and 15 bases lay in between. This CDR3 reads CASKFTTDEETQYF. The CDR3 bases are TGCGCCAGCAAATTTACGACGGACGAAGAGACCCAGTACTTC.

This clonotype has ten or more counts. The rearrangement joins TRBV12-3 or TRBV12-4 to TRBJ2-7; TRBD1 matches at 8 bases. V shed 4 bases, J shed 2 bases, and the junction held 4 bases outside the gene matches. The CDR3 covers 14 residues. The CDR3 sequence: CASSSGQAPYEQYF. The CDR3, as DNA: TGTGCCAGCAGTTCGGGACAGGCCCCCTACGAGCAGTACTTC.

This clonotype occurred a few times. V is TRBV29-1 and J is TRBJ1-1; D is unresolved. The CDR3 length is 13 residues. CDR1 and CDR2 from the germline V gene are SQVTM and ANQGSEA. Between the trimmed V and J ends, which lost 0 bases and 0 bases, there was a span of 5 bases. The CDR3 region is CSVEEGLNTEAFF. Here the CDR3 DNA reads TGCAGCGTTGAAGAGGGTTTGAACACTGAAGCTTTCTTT.

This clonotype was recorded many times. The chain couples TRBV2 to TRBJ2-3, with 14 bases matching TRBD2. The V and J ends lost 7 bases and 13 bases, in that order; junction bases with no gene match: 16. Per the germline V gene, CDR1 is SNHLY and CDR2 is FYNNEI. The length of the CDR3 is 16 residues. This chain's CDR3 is CASITGTSGGQPREYF. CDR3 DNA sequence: TGTGCCAGCATAACTGGGACTAGCGGGGGTCAACCCAGGGAGTATTTT.

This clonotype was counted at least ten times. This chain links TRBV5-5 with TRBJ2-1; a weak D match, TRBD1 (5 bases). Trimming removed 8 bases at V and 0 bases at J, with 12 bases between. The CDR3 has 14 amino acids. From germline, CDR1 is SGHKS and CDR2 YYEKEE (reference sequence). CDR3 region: CASRPGHSYNEQFF. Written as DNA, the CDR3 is TGTGCCAGTCGGCCCGGACACTCCTACAATGAGCAGTTCTTC.

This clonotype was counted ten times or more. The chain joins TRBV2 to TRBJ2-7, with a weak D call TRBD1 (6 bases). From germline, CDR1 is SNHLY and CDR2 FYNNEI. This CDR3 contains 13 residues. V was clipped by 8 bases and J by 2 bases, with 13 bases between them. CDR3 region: CASRSGVTYEQYF. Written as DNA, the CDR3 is TGTGCCAGCCGATCAGGGGTAACCTACGAGCAGTACTTC.

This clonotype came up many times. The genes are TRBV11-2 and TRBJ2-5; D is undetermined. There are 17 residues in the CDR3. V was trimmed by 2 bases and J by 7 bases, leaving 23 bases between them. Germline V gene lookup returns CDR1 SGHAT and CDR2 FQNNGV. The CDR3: CASSLRDSSRLDGTQYF. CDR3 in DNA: TGTGCCAGCAGCTTAAGAGATAGCAGTAGATTGGACGGGACCCAGTACTTC.

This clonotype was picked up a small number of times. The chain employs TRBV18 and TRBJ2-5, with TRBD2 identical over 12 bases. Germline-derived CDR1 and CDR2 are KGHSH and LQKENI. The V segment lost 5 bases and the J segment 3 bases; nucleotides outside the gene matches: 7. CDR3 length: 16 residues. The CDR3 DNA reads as TGTGCCAGCTCATCATGGACTAGCGGGGCCAAAGAGACCCAGTACTTC. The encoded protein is CASSSWTSGAKETQYF.

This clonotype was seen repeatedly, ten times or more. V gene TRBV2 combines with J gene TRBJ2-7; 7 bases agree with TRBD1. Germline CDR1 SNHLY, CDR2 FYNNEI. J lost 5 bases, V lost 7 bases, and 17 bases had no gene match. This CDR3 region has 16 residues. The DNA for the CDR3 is TGTGCCAGCAACCCTTCCACAGGGGCTTCTAACCACGAGCAGTACTTC. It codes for CASNPSTGASNHEQYF.